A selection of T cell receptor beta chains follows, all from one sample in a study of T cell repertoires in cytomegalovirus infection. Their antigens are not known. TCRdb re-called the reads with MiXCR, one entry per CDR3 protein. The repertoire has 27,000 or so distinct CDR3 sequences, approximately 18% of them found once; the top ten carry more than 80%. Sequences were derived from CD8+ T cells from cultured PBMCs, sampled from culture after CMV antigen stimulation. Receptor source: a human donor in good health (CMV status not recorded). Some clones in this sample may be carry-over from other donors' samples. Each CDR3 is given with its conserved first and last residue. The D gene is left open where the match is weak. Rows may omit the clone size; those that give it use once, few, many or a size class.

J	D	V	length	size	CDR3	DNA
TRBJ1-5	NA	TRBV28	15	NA	CASSRILQTDQPQHF	TGTGCCAGCAGTCGGATCCTGCAAACGGATCAGCCCCAGCATTTT
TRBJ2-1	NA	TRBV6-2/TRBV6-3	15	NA	CARRPLAGSYNEQFF	TGTGCCCGCAGACCCCTAGCAGGGTCCTACAATGAGCAGTTCTTC
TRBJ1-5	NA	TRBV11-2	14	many	CASSLWGGNQPQHF	TGTGCCAGCAGCTTATGGGGGGGTAATCAGCCCCAGCATTTT
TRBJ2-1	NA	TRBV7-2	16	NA	CASSLGGGGSYNEQFF	TGTGCCAGCAGCTTAGGGGGGGGCGGGTCCTACAATGAGCAGTTCTTC
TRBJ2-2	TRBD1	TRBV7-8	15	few	CASSPGQGNTGELFF	TGTGCCAGCAGCCCGGGACAGGGGAACACCGGGGAGCTGTTTTTT
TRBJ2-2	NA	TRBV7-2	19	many	CASSLDKIGARGNTGELFF	TGTGCCAGCAGCTTAGACAAAATTGGGGCCAGGGGGAACACCGGGGAGCTGTTTTTT
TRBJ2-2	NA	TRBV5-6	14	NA	CASSLETYTGELFF	TGTGCCAGCAGCTTGGAGACCTACACCGGGGAGCTGTTTTTT
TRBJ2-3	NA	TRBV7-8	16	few	CASSSTRDPIVGAQYF	TGTGCCAGCAGCTCGACTAGAGACCCAATAGTGGGCGCGCAGTATTTT
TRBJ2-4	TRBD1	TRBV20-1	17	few	CSARAIGQGIDKNIQYF	TGCAGTGCTAGAGCGATCGGACAGGGCATTGACAAAAACATTCAGTACTTC
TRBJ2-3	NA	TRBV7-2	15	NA	CASRPEGRYTDTQYF	TGTGCCAGCAGACCGGAGGGACGGTACACAGATACGCAGTATTTT
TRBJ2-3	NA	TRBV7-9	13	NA	CVSSPRGADTQYF	TGTGTCAGCAGCCCACGGGGAGCAGATACGCAGTATTTT
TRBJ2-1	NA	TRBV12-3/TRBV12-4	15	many	CASSLGPTGYNEQFF	TGTGCCAGCAGTTTAGGACCAACGGGCTACAATGAGCAGTTCTTC
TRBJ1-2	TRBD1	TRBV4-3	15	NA	CASSQDRQGATGYTF	TGCGCCAGCAGCCAAGATAGACAGGGGGCGACTGGCTACACCTTC
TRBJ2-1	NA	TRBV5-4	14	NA	CASSSPGDHNEQFF	TGTGCCAGCAGCTCCCCAGGGGATCACAATGAGCAGTTCTTC